Presented here are 15 T cell receptor beta chains from one specimen sequenced in a study of shared clonotypes between healthy human individuals (dated by TCRdb to the early 2020s). The method was the immunoSEQ multiplex PCR assay. TCRdb holds this immuneACCESS table with in-frame rearrangements only. Some clones are missing; in checked studies, unresolved V genes explain under half, and the rest has no known cause. A total of under 1,100,000 clones appear in this sample, under 80% of them only once. About 1.5% of the sample goes to the ten largest clones. Sequencing was carried out using memory CD4+ T cells sorted from blood. The cell subset or site label for this specimen denotes: CD45RA-negative fraction. These TCRs come from a man aged 18 to 30 in good health.

This clone was detected only a few times. This chain joins TRBV7-8 and TRBJ2-2; D unclear. V was clipped by 6 bases and J by 8 bases, with 13 bases between them. Germline CDR1 SGHVS, CDR2 FQNEAQ. There are 13 residues in the CDR3. CDR3 amino acids: CASRKGPGGELFF. CDR3 coding DNA: TGTGCCAGCAGAAAGGGCCCCGGGGGGGAGCTGTTTTTT.

This clone has more than one count but fewer than ten. The sample contains more than one DNA sequence encoding this CDR3. This chain joins TRBV7-9 and TRBJ2-3; D unresolved. The V gene lost 3 bases and the J gene lost 3 bases, with 4 bases spanning the gap. Germline V gives CDR1 SEHNR, CDR2 FQNEAQ (reference sequence). The CDR3 has 12 residues. The DNA for the CDR3 is TGTGCCAGCAGCTTCGGGACAGATACGCAGTATTTT. It is translated as CASSFGTDTQYF.

The rearrangement joins TRBV11-2 to TRBJ2-3, with D perhaps matching TRBD2 (5 bases). Germline CDR1 and CDR2: SGHAT and FQNNGV. The CDR3 is 18 residues long. V dropped 1 base and J dropped 5 bases, with 22 bases sitting between them. CDR3 in amino acids: CASSLGSYSSDRRDTQYF. The CDR3 nucleotides are TGTGCCAGCAGCTTAGGGAGTTATAGTAGCGACCGAAGAGATACGCAGTATTTT. Combining the CDR3 with reference TRBV11-2 and TRBJ2-3 gives the whole variable domain EAGVAQSPRYKIIEKRQSVAFWCNPISGHATLYWYQQILGQGPKLLIQFQNNGVVDDSQLPKDRFSAERLKGVDSTLKIQPAKLEDSAVYLCASSLGSYSSDRRDTQYFGPGTRLTVL.

A word on this clone: Other DNA sequences in this sample translate to the same CDR3. The chain couples TRBV19 to TRBJ1-5; D is uncertain. Trimming removed 1 base from V and 5 bases from J, with 3 bases in between. The CDR3 is made up of 12 amino acids. The germline CDR1 and CDR2 sequences are LNHDA and SQIVND (reference sequence). The CDR3 nucleotides are TGTGCCAGTAGTATAGGTTATCAGCCCCAGCATTTT. Translation: CASSIGYQPQHF.

Points on this clone: One end of the junction is discordant with germline, which a read error may explain. The V and J genes are TRBV7-7 and TRBJ2-2, with 14 bases that match TRBD2. Germline CDR1 reads SSHAT; CDR2 reads FNYEAQ (reference sequence). The CDR3 covers 16 residues. Here the CDR3 DNA reads TGTGCTAGCAGCCTGGGACTAGCGGGAGCCACCGGGGAGCTGTTTTTT. It is translated as CASSLGLAGATGELFF.

This rearrangement joins TRBV30 to TRBJ2-4, with D perhaps matching TRBD2 (7 bases). The length of the CDR3 is 18 residues. The V end lost 4 bases, the J end lost 1 base, and 23 bases lay between the germline ends. Germline values: CDR1 GTSNPN, CDR2 SVGIG (reference sequence). The CDR3, as DNA: TGTGCCTGGAAAGGGGGGGCGTTCAGTCCCAACGCCAAAAACATTCAGTACTTC. Translating gives CAWKGGAFSPNAKNIQYF. Full variable domain (remainder filled in from reference TRBV30 and TRBJ2-4): SQTIHQWPATLVQPVGSPLSLECTVEGTSNPNLYWYRQAAGRGLQLLFYSVGIGQISSEVPQNLSASRPQDRQFILSSKKLLLSDSGFYLCAWKGGAFSPNAKNIQYFGAGTRLSVL.

The rearrangement links TRBV11-2 to TRBJ1-1; D is unresolved. Germline-derived CDR1 and CDR2 are SGHAT and FQNNGV. V gave up 4 bases and J gave up 2 bases, with 8 bases separating them. The CDR3 has 13 residues. CDR3 in DNA: TGTGCCAGCAGCTCCTACGTAAACACTGAAGCTTTCTTT. Translation: CASSSYVNTEAFF.

The genes are TRBV5-1 and TRBJ2-5; no firm D call. Trimming stripped 0 bases from V and 5 bases from J, with 11 bases between. Germline lookup yields CDR1 SGHRS and CDR2 YFSETQ. The CDR3 has 14 residues. CDR3 bases: TGCGCCAGCAGCTTGGGGGTTGCGTCTGAGACCCAGTACTTC. Protein sequence: CASSLGVASETQYF.

This clone was seen a few times. The chain links TRBV5-4 to TRBJ2-7, with D tentatively TRBD1 (6 bases). V was shortened by 4 bases and J by 0 bases, with 14 bases between the two germline ends. CDR1 is SGHNT and CDR2 is YYREEE in the germline V gene (reference sequence). The CDR3 sequence is 15 residues long. CDR3 bases: TGTGCCAGCAGCCCGGCCGGGACACGCTCCTACGAGCAGTACTTC. It is translated as CASSPAGTRSYEQYF.

This clone was observed many times. The gene calls are TRBV5-1 and TRBJ1-4, with 7 bases identical to TRBD1. The CDR3 length is 15 residues. Per germline, CDR1 SGHRS and CDR2 YFSETQ. With V trimmed by 2 bases and J by 5 bases, 6 bases remained unmatched. The CDR3 region has the DNA TGCGCCAGCAGCTTTTCCCAGGGGGGCAATGAAAAACTGTTTTTT. Protein: CASSFSQGGNEKLFF.

The genes are TRBV7-8 and TRBJ1-1, with unresolved D. The CDR3 is 14 residues long. Trimming left V 2 bases short and J 1 base short, with 8 bases between. CDR1 is SGHVS, CDR2 FQNEAQ, per germline. CDR3 loop: CASSLMVQNTEAFF. The CDR3, as DNA: TGTGCCAGCAGCTTAATGGTGCAGAACACTGAAGCTTTCTTT.

Points on this clone: The germline gene is not matched at one end of the junction; a read error may be the cause. Other nucleotide sequences in the sample specify the same CDR3. V is TRBV7-7 and J is TRBJ2-3; D remains ambiguous. This CDR3 is 14 amino acids long. Germline CDR1 reads SSHAT; CDR2 reads FNYEAQ (reference sequence). The CDR3 nucleotides read TGTGCTAGCAGCTTGAGCCTCGGGACAGATACGCAGTATTTT. Its protein is CASSLSLGTDTQYF.

The chain employs TRBV28 and TRBJ1-4; 8 bases are shared with TRBD1. Germline loops: CDR1 MDHEN, CDR2 SYDVKM. The CDR3 has 14 amino acids. V was clipped by 5 bases and J by 8 bases; unmatched bases: 7. The chain's CDR3 is CASSPGQGREKLFF. The CDR3 DNA follows: TGTGCCAGCAGTCCAGGACAGGGACGGGAAAAACTGTTTTTT.

V usage is TRBV6-5 and J usage is TRBJ2-5, with D uncertain. V was shortened by 6 bases and J by 7 bases, with 9 bases between the two germline ends. This CDR3 has 11 residues. Germline V gives CDR1 MNHEY, CDR2 SVGAGI. This CDR3 is CASSDGPTQYF. CDR3 nucleotide sequence: TGTGCCAGCAGCGACGGGCCGACCCAGTACTTC.

The chain employs TRBV7-8 and TRBJ2-1; unclear D gene. The CDR3 extends over 13 amino acids. V was pared by 4 bases and J by 9 bases, with 13 bases between. Germline V CDR1 and CDR2: SGHVS, FQNEAQ. CDR3 nucleotides: TGTGCCAGCAGCTGGTCCTTCATCGGTGAGCAGTTCTTC. Protein: CASSWSFIGEQFF.